This TCR beta chain was sequenced in a study of cytomegalovirus exposure and HLA in healthy donors. Study at large: Caucasian-associated ancestry cluster membership applied to about 77% of about 370 genotyped donors. Study conclusions and caveats: From TCR beta sequences, most subjects' HLA-A and HLA-B alleles were reportedly predicted accurately.

The PCR contained 60 Vbeta and 13 Jbeta primers. How the authors handled the data: In a later analysis, approximately 80 million unique TCR beta chains included roughly 11 million shared by two or more donors. Sequencing was performed with immunoSEQ multiplex PCR; in TCRdb, only in-frame clones are kept and a portion is missing. The V and J calls and the clone size are those of that table, but D and trimming were determined from the DNA. The repertoire holds approximately 130,000 clones, with 70% to 80% as singletons. This CDR3 is built from 15 residues. Between the trimmed V and J ends, which lost 3 bases and 2 bases, there was a span of 17 bases. Germline values: CDR1 GTSNPN, CDR2 SVGIG (reference sequence). A few counts support this clone. Antigen specificity is unknown.

The clonotype was recovered from a man aged 50 to 59 in good health and CMV-seronegative. The rearrangement links TRBV30 to TRBJ2-7; a possible D gene is TRBD2 (6 bases). The source material was PBMCs. The CDR3 region is CAWRRGDLGAYEQYF. CDR3 DNA: TGTGCCTGGAGACGCGGGGACCTGGGGGCCTACGAGCAGTACTTC.